This T cell receptor beta chain was observed in a study of OX40 agonist ivuxolimab in advanced cancers. Profiled with immunoSEQ multiplex PCR; TCRdb holds only in-frame clones, not every one. The table has 100,000 or so clones, 84% seen once; the top ten hold less than 6%. The CDR3 contains 11 residues. V gave up 7 bases and J gave up 6 bases, with 6 bases separating them. Germline loops: CDR1 MNHEY, CDR2 SVGAGI. The rearrangement links TRBV6-5 to TRBJ2-2; D gene ambiguous. The clonotype comes from an adult with an advanced solid tumor such as melanoma, head and neck, liver or kidney cancer. The starting material was CD4+ or CD8+ T cells sorted from blood, obtained in a trial of the OX40 agonist ivuxolimab. CDR3 bases: TGTGCCAGCACTTTCGCCGGGGAGCTGTTTTTT. Translating gives CASTFAGELFF.